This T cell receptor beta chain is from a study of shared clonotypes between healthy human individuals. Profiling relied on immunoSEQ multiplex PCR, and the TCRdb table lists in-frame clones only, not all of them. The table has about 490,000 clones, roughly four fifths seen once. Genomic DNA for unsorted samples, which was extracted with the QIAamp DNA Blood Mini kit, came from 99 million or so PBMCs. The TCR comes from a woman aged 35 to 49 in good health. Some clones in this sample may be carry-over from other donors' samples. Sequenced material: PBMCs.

CDR3 nucleotide sequence: TGTGCCAGCTCACCGGGGAACAGGGCGCAATGGGAGCAGTACTTC. Translation: CASSPGNRAQWEQYF. V gene TRBV18 combines with J gene TRBJ2-7, with TRBD1 as a possible D gene (6 bases). The germline V gene has CDR1 KGHSH and CDR2 LQKENI. V lost 3 bases and J lost 7, with 19 bases in between. The CDR3 runs to 15 residues.